These 28 T cell receptor beta chains were all obtained from the same sample, sequenced in a study of T-cell reconstitution after alpha-beta-depleted transplantation in children. Preparation of the TCRbeta library involved a method that used unique molecular identifiers. One entry per CDR3 protein results from TCRdb running MiXCR on the PCR reads. The sample carries approximately 230,000 distinct CDR3 sequences, about 25% recorded once. The source was PBMCs, collected before TCRalphabeta/CD19-depleted stem cell transplant. Receptors originate from a girl aged 2-10 years with Fanconi anemia, due to receive a stem cell transplant.

The J gene is TRBJ2-7, the V gene TRBV14; D possibly uses TRBD1 or TRBD2 (5 bases each). The CDR3 runs 14 residues. Germline CDR1 and CDR2: SGHDN and FVKESK. The ends were cut back, 0 bases at V and 3 bases at J, with 9 bases in the middle. Here the CDR3 reads CASSQDWGNYEQYF. CDR3 coding DNA: TGTGCCAGCAGCCAAGATTGGGGGAACTACGAGCAGTACTTC.

Here the CDR3 reads CASKLRTAGDEQYF. Here the CDR3 DNA reads TGTGCCAGTAAATTGAGGACAGCGGGCGACGAGCAGTACTTC. This chain joins TRBV6-2 or TRBV6-3 and TRBJ2-7; tentatively, D is TRBD1 or TRBD2 (6 bases each). The germline CDR1 and CDR2 sequences are MNHEY and SVGEGT. V was pared by 9 bases and J by 5 bases, with 20 bases between. The CDR3 totals 14 residues.

Only a few counts were recorded for this clonotype. The J gene is TRBJ2-1, the V gene TRBV7-2; perhaps TRBD2 as D (6 bases). This CDR3 region has 15 residues. Germline CDR1 reads SGHTA; CDR2 reads FQGNSA. V was pared by 1 base and J by 4 bases, with 11 bases between. Here the CDR3 DNA reads TGTGCCAGCAGCTTAGACGGCGGGACTTACAATGAGCAGTTCTTC. It is translated as CASSLDGGTYNEQFF.

The gene calls are TRBV20-1 and TRBJ1-1; D is ambiguous. Germline values: CDR1 DFQATT, CDR2 SNEGSKA (reference sequence). This CDR3 spans 12 amino acids. V lost 3 bases, J lost 4 bases, and 9 bases lay in between. The CDR3 region is CSASVGPTEAFF. For the CDR3, the DNA is TGCAGTGCTAGTGTAGGGCCCACTGAAGCTTTCTTT.

The V call is TRBV29-1, the J call TRBJ2-7, with TRBD1 matching over 8 bases. V lost 3 bases to trimming and J lost 3 bases; unmatched junction nucleotides: 4. CDR1 and CDR2 (germline): SQVTM, ANQGSEA. This CDR3 comprises 13 residues. The CDR3 sequence is CSVEDRDGYEQYF. The CDR3 region has the DNA TGCAGCGTTGAGGACAGGGACGGCTACGAGCAGTACTTC.

Many counts were recorded for this clonotype. Its ends do not fully match the called genes, so a read error is possible. This chain joins TRBV7-3 and TRBJ2-2; 7 nucleotides match TRBD1. Germline V gene lookup returns CDR1 SGHTA and CDR2 FQGTGA. This CDR3 comprises 15 residues. Here the CDR3 DNA reads TGTGCCAGCAGATTAATGGCACAGGGGACCGGGGAGCTGTTTTTT. Protein: CASRLMAQGTGELFF.

V and J are TRBV7-9 and TRBJ1-2; the match to TRBD1 covers 8 bases. The germline V gene has CDR1 SEHNR and CDR2 FQNEAQ (reference sequence). The CDR3 runs to 13 residues. J was trimmed by 3 bases and V by 5 bases; bases with no gene match: 2. CDR3 bases: TGTGCCAGCAGCGGACAGGGCTACTATGGCTACACCTTC. Translated: CASSGQGYYGYTF.

This clonotype was seen a handful of times. The chain uses TRBV7-3 and TRBJ2-3; 9 nucleotides line up with TRBD2. V gave up 3 bases and J gave up 5 bases; unmatched junction bases: 3. The CDR3 has 14 amino acids. CDR1 and CDR2 from the germline V gene are SGHTA and FQGTGA. The CDR3 sequence: CASSFSGGGDTQYF. The DNA for the CDR3 is TGTGCCAGCAGCTTTAGCGGGGGAGGAGATACGCAGTATTTT.

The table lists this clonotype with a few counts. The rearrangement joins TRBV11-1 to TRBJ1-1; D is ambiguous. Germline CDR1 SGHAT, CDR2 FQDESV (reference sequence). Trimming stripped 5 bases from V and 4 bases from J, with 26 bases between. The CDR3 length is 18 residues. The CDR3, as DNA: TGTGCCAGCAGCCGAACTTCAGGACGGACGGAGGACGGCACTGAAGCTTTCTTT. This encodes CASSRTSGRTEDGTEAFF.

This clonotype was detected ten times or more. The chain has TRBV5-6 and TRBJ2-1; perhaps TRBD2 as D (5 bases). V was clipped by 0 bases and J by 8 bases, with 6 bases between them. Germline V lookup: CDR1 SGHDT, CDR2 YYEEEE. This CDR3 is 12 amino acids long. CDR3 DNA: TGTGCCAGCAGCTTGGGGCGGGATGAGCAGTTCTTC. It codes for CASSLGRDEQFF.

The chain carries TRBV20-1 and TRBJ2-7, with 13 bases lining up with TRBD2. Germline V gene lookup returns CDR1 DFQATT and CDR2 SNEGSKA (reference sequence). V was pared by 4 bases and J by 3 bases, with 6 bases of the junction left unmatched. This CDR3 spans 15 amino acids. CDR3 protein: CSATDGTSGIYEQYF. As DNA, the CDR3 is TGCAGTGCTACCGACGGGACTAGCGGGATCTACGAGCAGTACTTC.

This clonotype was detected only a few times. The rearrangement uses TRBV20-1 and TRBJ2-5; 9 bases agree with TRBD2. This CDR3 has 13 residues. The trim removed 1 base at V and 5 bases at J, leaving 2 bases unmatched. Germline CDR1 DFQATT, CDR2 SNEGSKA (reference sequence). The CDR3: CSARVAGVETQYF. In DNA, the CDR3 is TGCAGTGCTAGAGTAGCGGGAGTGGAGACCCAGTACTTC.

This clonotype was observed at least ten times. V and J are TRBV12-3 or TRBV12-4 and TRBJ2-3, with D perhaps matching TRBD2 (6 bases). The V end lost 3 bases, the J end lost 4 bases, and 8 bases lay between the germline ends. The CDR3 sequence is 13 residues long. CDR3 region: CASSLRGSDTQYF. CDR3 DNA: TGTGCCAGCAGTTTGCGGGGATCAGATACGCAGTATTTT.

This clonotype was seen many times. V gene TRBV7-8 combines with J gene TRBJ2-7; the D is unclear. Germline assignment: CDR1 SGHVS and CDR2 FQNEAQ. The CDR3 runs to 18 residues. Trimming pared 4 bases from V and 0 bases from J, leaving 22 bases between. CDR3 nucleotide sequence: TGTGCCAGCAGCTCCTACATCGGCTCCCTAGGGCCCTCCTACGAGCAGTACTTC. Protein product: CASSSYIGSLGPSYEQYF.

This chain links TRBV28 with TRBJ2-1; tentatively, D is TRBD1 (6 bases). From germline, CDR1 is MDHEN and CDR2 SYDVKM. The CDR3 is made up of 16 amino acids. V was clipped by 5 bases and J by 4 bases, with 18 bases between them. The CDR3 sequence: CASSPIGTRLYNEQFF. DNA for the CDR3: TGTGCCAGCAGTCCTATTGGGACACGACTTTACAATGAGCAGTTCTTC.

This clonotype showed up many times. The chain carries TRBV20-1 and TRBJ2-1; 7 bases fit TRBD1. In germline, CDR1 is DFQATT, CDR2 SNEGSKA (reference sequence). After removal of 1 base from V and 3 bases from J, the junction contained 6 bases not matched to a gene. The CDR3 consists of 15 residues. CDR3 region: CSARVYRGVYNEQFF. For the CDR3, the DNA is TGCAGTGCTAGAGTCTACAGGGGAGTCTACAATGAGCAGTTCTTC.

This clonotype was detected ten times or more. The rearrangement uses TRBV28 and TRBJ2-1; either TRBD1 or TRBD2 may fit D (5 bases each). The ends were cut back, 7 bases at V and 10 bases at J, with 14 bases in the middle. The germline CDR1 and CDR2 sequences are MDHEN and SYDVKM. This CDR3 contains 12 residues. In DNA form, the CDR3 reads TGTGCCAGCATCGGCTACGGGACCGAGCAGTTCTTC. This codes for CASIGYGTEQFF.

This clonotype appeared many times. J is TRBJ2-5 and V is TRBV12-3 or TRBV12-4; maybe TRBD1 (5 bases). This CDR3 comprises 13 residues. Deletions cut 3 bases from V and 3 bases from J, with 8 bases between. CDR3 in amino acids: CASSFLGEETQYF. The CDR3 DNA is TGTGCCAGCAGTTTCTTAGGGGAAGAGACCCAGTACTTC.

This clonotype has more than one count but fewer than ten. The gene calls are TRBV20-1 and TRBJ2-6; D possibly corresponds to TRBD1 (7 bases). The CDR3 totals 15 residues. Germline CDR1 is DFQATT and CDR2 is SNEGSKA (reference sequence). With 5 bases removed from V and 0 bases from J, the gap between germline ends came to 11 bases. The CDR3 is CSAQGGDSGANVLTF. The CDR3 DNA reads as TGCAGTGCTCAGGGGGGTGACTCTGGGGCCAACGTCCTGACTTTC.

There are many counts of this clonotype. This chain links TRBV5-5 with TRBJ2-3; the D call may be TRBD1 or TRBD2 (5 bases each). Germline values: CDR1 SGHKS, CDR2 YYEKEE (reference sequence). The CDR3 is made up of 15 amino acids. The V end was cut by 4 bases, the J end by 0 bases, with 12 bases between. The CDR3 region is CASSQGPISTDTQYF. The DNA for the CDR3 is TGTGCCAGCAGCCAGGGACCGATTAGCACAGATACGCAGTATTTT.

V usage is TRBV7-3 and J usage is TRBJ1-3; no definite D call. Per germline, CDR1 SGHTA and CDR2 FQGTGA. The length of the CDR3 is 13 residues. V was clipped by 6 bases and J by 4 bases, with 10 bases between them. The CDR3 region is CASSPDPGNTIYF. The CDR3 bases are TGTGCCAGCAGTCCGGACCCAGGAAACACCATATATTTT.

This clonotype was seen a few times. V and J are TRBV5-1 and TRBJ2-3; D is uncertain. Germline V gives CDR1 SGHRS, CDR2 YFSETQ. The CDR3 totals 12 residues. Trimming cost V 3 bases and J 4 bases, with 6 bases left between them. The CDR3 loop reads CASSYSPDTQYF. The CDR3, as DNA: TGCGCCAGCAGCTATAGCCCAGATACGCAGTATTTT.

In regard to this clonotype: Germline and junction disagree at one end, which may indicate a read error. CDR3: CASSFSGLALNEPFF. CDR3 DNA sequence: TGTGCCAGCAGTTTCTCCGGACTAGCGTTGAATGAGCCGTTCTTC. The chain carries TRBV28 and TRBJ2-1; TRBD2 matches 9 bases. This CDR3 has 15 amino acids. Per germline, CDR1 MDHEN and CDR2 SYDVKM.

This clonotype was seen ten or more times. In DNA, the CDR3 is TGCAGCTGTGGGCGGGAGGTCAGTGAGCAGTTCTTC. As protein: CSCGREVSEQFF. The chain has TRBV29-1 and TRBJ2-1, with 8 bases identical to TRBD2. V lost 8 bases, J lost 9 bases, and 9 bases stayed unmatched. The CDR3 spans 12 residues. Per germline, CDR1 SQVTM and CDR2 ANQGSEA.

This clonotype was counted at least ten times. The chain employs TRBV7-2 and TRBJ2-3, with 16 bases fitting TRBD2. Germline V lookup: CDR1 SGHTA, CDR2 FQGNSA. Trimming took 5 bases from V and 4 from J; bases not matched to a gene: 9. The CDR3 has 18 residues. The DNA for the CDR3 is TGTGCCAGCAGCGAGAAGGGACTAGCGGGGGGGCAGGCAGATACGCAGTATTTT. This encodes CASSEKGLAGGQADTQYF.

In its sample, this clonotype was seen a few times. J is TRBJ2-3 and V is TRBV29-1, with D possibly being TRBD1 (6 bases). The CDR3 extends over 14 amino acids. CDR1 SQVTM and CDR2 ANQGSEA come from the germline V gene. The V and J ends lost 7 bases and 2 bases respectively, with 16 bases between them. The CDR3 reads CSGHRDGNTDTQYF. CDR3 DNA sequence: TGCAGCGGCCACAGGGACGGGAACACAGATACGCAGTATTTT.

This clonotype was found a few times. The gene calls are TRBV2 and TRBJ2-7; 12 bases fit TRBD1. There are 13 residues in the CDR3. The germline gives CDR1 SNHLY, CDR2 FYNNEI. V lost 9 bases to trimming and J lost 7 bases; unmatched junction nucleotides: 7. The CDR3 nucleotides are TGTGCCAGTCCGGGACAGGGGGCGAAGGAGCAGTACTTC. As protein: CASPGQGAKEQYF.

The CDR3 region has the DNA TGCAGTGCTAGCCTGCCAGGGGGCGGGTACGAGCAGTACTTC. Protein sequence: CSASLPGGGYEQYF. This chain connects TRBV20-1 to TRBJ2-7, with TRBD1 matching 8 bases. The CDR3 extends over 14 amino acids. Germline-derived CDR1 and CDR2 are DFQATT and SNEGSKA (reference sequence). J lost 4 bases, V lost 3 bases, and 8 bases had no gene match.